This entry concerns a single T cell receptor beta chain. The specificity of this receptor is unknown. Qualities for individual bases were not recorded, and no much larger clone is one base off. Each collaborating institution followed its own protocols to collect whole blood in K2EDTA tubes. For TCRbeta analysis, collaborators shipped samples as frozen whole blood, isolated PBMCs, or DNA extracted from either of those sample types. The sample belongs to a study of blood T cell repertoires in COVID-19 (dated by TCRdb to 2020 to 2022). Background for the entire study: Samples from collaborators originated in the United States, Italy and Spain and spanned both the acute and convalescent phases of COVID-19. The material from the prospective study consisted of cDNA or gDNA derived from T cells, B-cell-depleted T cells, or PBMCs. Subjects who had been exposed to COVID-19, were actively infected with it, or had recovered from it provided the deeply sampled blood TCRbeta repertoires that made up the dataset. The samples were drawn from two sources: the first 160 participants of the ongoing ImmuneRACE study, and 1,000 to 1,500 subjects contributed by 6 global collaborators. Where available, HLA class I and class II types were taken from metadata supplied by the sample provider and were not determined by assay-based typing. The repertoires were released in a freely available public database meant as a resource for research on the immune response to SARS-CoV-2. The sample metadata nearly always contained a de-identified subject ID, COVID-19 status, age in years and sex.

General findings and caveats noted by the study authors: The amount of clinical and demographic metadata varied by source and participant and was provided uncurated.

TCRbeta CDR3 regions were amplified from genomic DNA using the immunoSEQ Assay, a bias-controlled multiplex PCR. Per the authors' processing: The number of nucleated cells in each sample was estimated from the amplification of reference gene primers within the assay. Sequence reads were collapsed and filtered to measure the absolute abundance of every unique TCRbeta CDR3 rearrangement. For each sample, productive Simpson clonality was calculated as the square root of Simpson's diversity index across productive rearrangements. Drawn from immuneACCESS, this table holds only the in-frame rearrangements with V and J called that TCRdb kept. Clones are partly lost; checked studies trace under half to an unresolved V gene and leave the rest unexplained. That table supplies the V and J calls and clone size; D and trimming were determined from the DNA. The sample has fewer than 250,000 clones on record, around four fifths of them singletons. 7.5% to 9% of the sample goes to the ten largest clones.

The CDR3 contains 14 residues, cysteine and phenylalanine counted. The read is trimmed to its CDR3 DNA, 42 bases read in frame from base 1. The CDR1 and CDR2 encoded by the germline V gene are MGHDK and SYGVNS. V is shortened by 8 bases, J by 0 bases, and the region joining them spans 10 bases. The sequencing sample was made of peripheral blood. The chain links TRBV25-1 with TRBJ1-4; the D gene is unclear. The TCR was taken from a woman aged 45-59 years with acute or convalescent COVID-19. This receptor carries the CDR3 CASQALSTNEKLFF. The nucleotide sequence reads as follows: TGTGCCAGCCAAGCTTTATCAACTAATGAAAAACTGTTTTTT.